A selection of T cell receptor beta chains follows, all from one sample in a study of chemoradiotherapy in HPV16-positive cancers. Clones were sequenced by immunoSEQ multiplex PCR, and TCRdb holds only the in-frame ones, with some missing. The sample includes tens of thousands of clones, roughly 88% of them seen just once. This specimen was blood, taken from a patient who underwent chemoradiotherapy. The receptors stem from a human donor with HPV-associated anogenital cancer. Each CDR3 is given with its conserved first and last residue. The order of the fields is J gene, D gene, clone size, V gene, CDR3 DNA, CDR3 protein. The D gene is left open where the match is weak. Expanded clones get a size class; other rows say once, few or many, or leave the size out.

j_gene: TRBJ1-2
d_gene: TRBD1
abundance: -
v_gene: TRBV2
CDR3nt: TGTGCCAGCAGTTCCCAGGCGGGGGACAGGGGATCTGGCTACACCTTC
CDR3aa: CASSSQAGDRGSGYTF

j_gene: TRBJ2-3
d_gene: -
abundance: -
v_gene: TRBV9
CDR3nt: TGTGCCAGCAGCGTAGAGGGGTTTAGCACAGATACGCAGTATTTT
CDR3aa: CASSVEGFSTDTQYF

j_gene: TRBJ1-1
d_gene: -
abundance: -
v_gene: TRBV19
CDR3nt: TGTGCCAGTAGTATAGGCCTTGCAGGGAACACTGAAGCTTTCTTT
CDR3aa: CASSIGLAGNTEAFF

j_gene: TRBJ1-1
d_gene: -
abundance: -
v_gene: TRBV28
CDR3nt: TGTGCCAGCAGTACCCCGCTGAACACTGAAGCTTTCTTT
CDR3aa: CASSTPLNTEAFF

j_gene: TRBJ1-1
d_gene: TRBD1
abundance: -
v_gene: TRBV6-6
CDR3nt: TGTGCCAGCGGGGCCGGACAGGGAGGTACTGAAGCTTTCTTT
CDR3aa: CASGAGQGGTEAFF

j_gene: TRBJ2-7
d_gene: -
abundance: once
v_gene: TRBV28
CDR3nt: TGTGCCAGCAGTTTGAGGCGGAGGGGCTCCTACGAGCAGTACTTC
CDR3aa: CASSLRRRGSYEQYF

j_gene: TRBJ2-2
d_gene: TRBD1
abundance: -
v_gene: TRBV9
CDR3nt: TGTGCCAGCAGCGCGCGGACAGGGGGCTCGAACACCGGGGAGCTGTTTTTT
CDR3aa: CASSARTGGSNTGELFF

j_gene: TRBJ1-1
d_gene: -
abundance: -
v_gene: TRBV7-9
CDR3nt: TGTGCCAGCAGCCGCGGACTGAACAAGAACACTGAAGCTTTCTTT
CDR3aa: CASSRGLNKNTEAFF

j_gene: TRBJ2-6
d_gene: -
abundance: -
v_gene: TRBV19
CDR3nt: TGTGCCAGTAGCCCCGGGGCCACCAACGTCCTGACTTTC
CDR3aa: CASSPGATNVLTF

j_gene: TRBJ1-4
d_gene: -
abundance: -
v_gene: TRBV5-1
CDR3nt: TGCGCCAGCAGCTTGGAACAGGGACGGGAAAAACTGTTTTTT
CDR3aa: CASSLEQGREKLFF

j_gene: TRBJ1-5
d_gene: -
abundance: once
v_gene: TRBV5-1
CDR3nt: TGCGCCAGCAGCTTGGATGGGGGCGGAGGGAATCAGCCCCAGCATTTT
CDR3aa: CASSLDGGGGNQPQHF

j_gene: TRBJ2-3
d_gene: TRBD2
abundance: -
v_gene: TRBV10-1
CDR3nt: TGCGCCAGCAGTGACCGGGGGGGAACTAGCACAGATACGCAGTATTTT
CDR3aa: CASSDRGGTSTDTQYF

j_gene: TRBJ1-4
d_gene: -
abundance: few
v_gene: TRBV28
CDR3nt: TGTGCCAGCAAGACGAGAAGCGAAAAACTGTTTTTT
CDR3aa: CASKTRSEKLFF

j_gene: TRBJ2-7
d_gene: -
abundance: -
v_gene: TRBV5-1
CDR3nt: TGCGCCAGCAGCGCTGACATCGGGCCCTACGAGCAGTACTTC
CDR3aa: CASSADIGPYEQYF

j_gene: TRBJ1-2
d_gene: -
abundance: few
v_gene: TRBV18
CDR3nt: TGTGCCAGCTCACCAAGACCCGGGGATGGCTACACCTTC
CDR3aa: CASSPRPGDGYTF

j_gene: TRBJ1-1
d_gene: -
abundance: -
v_gene: TRBV5-6
CDR3nt: TGTGCCAGCCTGCCTCAGGGAGCCTCTGAAGCTTTCTTT
CDR3aa: CASLPQGASEAFF

j_gene: TRBJ2-3
d_gene: -
abundance: -
v_gene: TRBV9
CDR3nt: TGTGCCAGCAGCATACAGGGAGGTACGCAGTATTTT
CDR3aa: CASSIQGGTQYF

j_gene: TRBJ2-3
d_gene: TRBD1
abundance: -
v_gene: TRBV5-4
CDR3nt: TGTGCCAGCAGCAAGACAGGGACGACAGATACGCAGTATTTT
CDR3aa: CASSKTGTTDTQYF

j_gene: TRBJ1-1
d_gene: -
abundance: -
v_gene: TRBV11-1
CDR3nt: TGTGCCAGCAGCCCTCGCCCCGGTACGGGCTCGAACACTGAAGCTTTCTTT
CDR3aa: CASSPRPGTGSNTEAFF

j_gene: TRBJ2-1
d_gene: TRBD2
abundance: -
v_gene: TRBV5-1
CDR3nt: TGCGCCAGCAGCTCGCGGACTAGCGGGAGTATCCCAAGCTCCTACAATGAGCAGTTCTTC
CDR3aa: CASSSRTSGSIPSSYNEQFF

j_gene: TRBJ1-4
d_gene: -
abundance: -
v_gene: TRBV9
CDR3nt: TGTGCCAGCAGCGTAGGAGTAGGGGCGGATAATGAAAAACTGTTTTTT
CDR3aa: CASSVGVGADNEKLFF

j_gene: TRBJ1-1
d_gene: -
abundance: -
v_gene: TRBV28
CDR3nt: TGTGCCACACTACAGGTATGGGACACTGAAGCTTTCTTT
CDR3aa: CATLQVWDTEAFF